The clone carrying this T cell receptor beta chain was observed a few times. Its antigen is undetermined. This specimen comes from a study of cytotoxic CD8 clonotypes in ibrutinib-treated CLL. Repertoires were generated with immunoSEQ multiplex PCR, while TCRdb's copy carries only in-frame clones and drops some. The sample carries roughly 330,000 clones, over 55% recorded once. Findings of the study overall: Clonality climbed at ibrutinib response, then dropped toward baseline at progression. Public clonotypes, found uncommonly, either contracted or stayed stable on treatment.

The CDR3 length is 16 residues. Germline V gene lookup returns CDR1 SQVTM and CDR2 ANQGSEA. J gave up 2 bases and V 4 bases, and 10 bases lay outside the gene matches. The sample consisted of PBMCs, taken after 36 months of ibrutinib treatment. The receptor's source is a human donor with chronic lymphocytic leukemia. The V and J genes are TRBV29-1 and TRBJ2-3, with 9 bases fitting TRBD2. The CDR3 sequence is CSVVLLASGITDTQYF. The DNA of the CDR3 is TGCAGCGTTGTACTGCTGGCTAGCGGGATCACAGATACGCAGTATTTT.